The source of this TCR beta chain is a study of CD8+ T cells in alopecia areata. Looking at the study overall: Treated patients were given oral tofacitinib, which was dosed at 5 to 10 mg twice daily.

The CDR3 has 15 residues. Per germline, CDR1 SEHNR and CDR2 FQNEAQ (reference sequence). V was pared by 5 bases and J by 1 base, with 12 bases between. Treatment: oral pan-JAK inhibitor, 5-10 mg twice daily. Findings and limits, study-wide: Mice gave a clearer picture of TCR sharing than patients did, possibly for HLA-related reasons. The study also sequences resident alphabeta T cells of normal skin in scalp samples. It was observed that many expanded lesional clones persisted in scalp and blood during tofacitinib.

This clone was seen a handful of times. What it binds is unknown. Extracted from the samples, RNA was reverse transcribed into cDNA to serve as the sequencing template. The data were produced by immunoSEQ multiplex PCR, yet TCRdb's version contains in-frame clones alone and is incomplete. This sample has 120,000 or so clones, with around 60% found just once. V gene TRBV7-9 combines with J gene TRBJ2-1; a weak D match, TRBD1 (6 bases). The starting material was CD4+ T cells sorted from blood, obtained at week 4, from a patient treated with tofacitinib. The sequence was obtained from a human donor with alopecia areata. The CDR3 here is CASSILRGSYNEQFF. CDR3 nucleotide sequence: TGTGCCAGCAGCATACTCAGGGGTTCCTACAATGAGCAGTTCTTC.